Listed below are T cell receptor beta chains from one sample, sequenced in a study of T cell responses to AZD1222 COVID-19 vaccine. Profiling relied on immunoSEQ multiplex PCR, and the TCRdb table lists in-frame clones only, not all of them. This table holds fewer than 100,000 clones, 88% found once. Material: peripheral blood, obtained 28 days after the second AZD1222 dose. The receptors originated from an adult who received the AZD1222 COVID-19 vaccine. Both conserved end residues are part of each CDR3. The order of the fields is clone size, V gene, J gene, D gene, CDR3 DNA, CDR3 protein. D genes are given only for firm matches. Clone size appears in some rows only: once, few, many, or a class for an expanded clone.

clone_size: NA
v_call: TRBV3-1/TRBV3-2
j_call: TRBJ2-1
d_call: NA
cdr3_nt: TGTGCCAGCAGCCAAGACGTGGGGGGCTCCTACAATGAGCAGTTCTTC
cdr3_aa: CASSQDVGGSYNEQFF

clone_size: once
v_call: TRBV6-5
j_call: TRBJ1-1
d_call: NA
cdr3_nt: TGTGCCAGCAGTTACCCCTACGGGGGGGCGGACACTGAAGCTTTCTTT
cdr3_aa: CASSYPYGGADTEAFF

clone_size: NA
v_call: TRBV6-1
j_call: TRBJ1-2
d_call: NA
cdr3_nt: TGTGCCAGCAGTGACAACCAGGGCTATGGCTACACCTTC
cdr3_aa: CASSDNQGYGYTF

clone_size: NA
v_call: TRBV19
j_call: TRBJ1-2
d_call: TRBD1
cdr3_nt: TGTGCCAGTAGTATAGGAGGACAGGTGACTAACTATGGCTACACCTTC
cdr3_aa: CASSIGGQVTNYGYTF

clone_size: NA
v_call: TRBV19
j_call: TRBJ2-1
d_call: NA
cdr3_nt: TGTGCCAGTAGTATAACGGCCAGCAGCTCCTACAATGAGCAGTTCTTC
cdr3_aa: CASSITASSSYNEQFF

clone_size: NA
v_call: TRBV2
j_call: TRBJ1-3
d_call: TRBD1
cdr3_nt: TGTGCCAGCAGTGAGGACAGGGCTTCTGGAAACACCATATATTTT
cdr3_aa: CASSEDRASGNTIYF

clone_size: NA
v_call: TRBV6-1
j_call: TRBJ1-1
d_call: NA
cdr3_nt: TGTGCCAGCAGTTCCCACTTGGGGCCGTCTGAAGCTTTCTTT
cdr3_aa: CASSSHLGPSEAFF

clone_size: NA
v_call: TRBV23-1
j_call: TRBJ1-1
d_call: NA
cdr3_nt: TGCGCCAGGAGGGCGGACGGTAGATGCTTT
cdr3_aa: CARRADGRCF

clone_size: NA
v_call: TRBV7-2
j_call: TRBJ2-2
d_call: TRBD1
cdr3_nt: TGTGCCAGCAGCTTCACAGGGGCTTCGAACACCGGGGAGCTGTTTTTT
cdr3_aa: CASSFTGASNTGELFF

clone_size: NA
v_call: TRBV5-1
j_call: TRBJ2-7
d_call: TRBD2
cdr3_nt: TGCGCCAGCAGCAAGTGGACTAGCGGGGCCGCAGAGCAGTACTTC
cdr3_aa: CASSKWTSGAAEQYF

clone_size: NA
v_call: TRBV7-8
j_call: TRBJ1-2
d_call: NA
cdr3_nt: TGTGCCAGCAGCTTAGAGGCAGCCCTCTATGGCTACACCTTC
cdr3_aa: CASSLEAALYGYTF

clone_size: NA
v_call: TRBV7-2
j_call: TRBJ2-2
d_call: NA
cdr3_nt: TGTGCCAGCAACATGGGGTACACCGGGGAGCTGTTTTTT
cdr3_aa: CASNMGYTGELFF

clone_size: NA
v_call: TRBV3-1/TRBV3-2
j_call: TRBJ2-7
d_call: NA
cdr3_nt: TGTGCCAGCAGCCAAGGAAGTGGCCCCTACGAGCAGTACTTC
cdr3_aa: CASSQGSGPYEQYF

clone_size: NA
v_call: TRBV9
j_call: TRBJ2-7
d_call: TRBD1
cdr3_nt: TGTGCCAGCAGCGGAACAGGGGGCTTATCCTACGAGCAGTACTTC
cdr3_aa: CASSGTGGLSYEQYF

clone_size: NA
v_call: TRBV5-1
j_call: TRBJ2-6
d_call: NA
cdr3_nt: TGCGCCAGCAGCTTGGATGGGGCCAACGTCCTGACTTTC
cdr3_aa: CASSLDGANVLTF

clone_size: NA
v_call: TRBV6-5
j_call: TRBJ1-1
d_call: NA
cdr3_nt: TGTGCCAGCAGAGCAAGAACAGGATCTGAAGCTTTCTTT
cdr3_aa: CASRARTGSEAFF

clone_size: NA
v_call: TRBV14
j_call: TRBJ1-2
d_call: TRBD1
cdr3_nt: TGTGCCAGCAGCCCCCACAGGGGAGGCTACACCTTC
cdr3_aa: CASSPHRGGYTF

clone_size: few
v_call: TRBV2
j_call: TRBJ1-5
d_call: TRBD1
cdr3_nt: TGTGCCAGCAGTACCGGGACAGGGAGGGCCCAGCCCCAGCATTTT
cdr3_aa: CASSTGTGRAQPQHF

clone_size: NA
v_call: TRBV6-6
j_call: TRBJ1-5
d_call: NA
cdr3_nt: TGTGCCAGCAGTTACTCCGAATGGGGGAGCAATCAGCCCCAGCATTTT
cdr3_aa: CASSYSEWGSNQPQHF

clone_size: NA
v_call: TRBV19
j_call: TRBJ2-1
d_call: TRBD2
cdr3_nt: TGTGCCAGTAGTACTAGCGGACTTACCTACAATGAGCAGTTCTTC
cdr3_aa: CASSTSGLTYNEQFF

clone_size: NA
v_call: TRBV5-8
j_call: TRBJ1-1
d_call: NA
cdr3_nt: TGTGCCAGCTCAGTGTCGACAGGCCAGAACACTGAAGCTTTCTTT
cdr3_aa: CASSVSTGQNTEAFF

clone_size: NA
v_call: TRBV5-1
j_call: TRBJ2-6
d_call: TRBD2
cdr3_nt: TGCGCCAGCAGCTTGGAGGGGAGGGATGGGGCCAACGTCCTGACTTTC
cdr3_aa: CASSLEGRDGANVLTF

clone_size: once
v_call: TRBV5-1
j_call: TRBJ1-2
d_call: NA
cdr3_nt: TGCGCCAGCAGCTTGTACTCGACTGGCCTCTATGGCTACACCTTC
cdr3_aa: CASSLYSTGLYGYTF

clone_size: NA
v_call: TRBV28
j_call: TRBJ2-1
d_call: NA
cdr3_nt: TGTGCCAGCAGCTATAGGGGGGCCCGGACAGAAATCTACAATGAGCAGTTCTTC
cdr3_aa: CASSYRGARTEIYNEQFF

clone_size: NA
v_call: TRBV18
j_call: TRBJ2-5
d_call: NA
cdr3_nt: TGTGCCAGCTCACCACAGTACCAAGAGACCCAGTACTTC
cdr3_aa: CASSPQYQETQYF

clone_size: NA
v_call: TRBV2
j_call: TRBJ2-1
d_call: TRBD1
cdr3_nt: TGTGCCAGCAGTGAAAGGACAGGGGAATTTGTTGAGCAGTTCTTC
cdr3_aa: CASSERTGEFVEQFF

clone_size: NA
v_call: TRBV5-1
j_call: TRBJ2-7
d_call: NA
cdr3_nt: TGCGCCAGCAGCTTGTATAGGGGTGATGACGAGCAGTACTTC
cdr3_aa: CASSLYRGDDEQYF

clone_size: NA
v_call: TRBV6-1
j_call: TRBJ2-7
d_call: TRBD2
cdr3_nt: TGTGCCAGCAGTCAAGACGGGACTACCGCCTACGAGCAGTACTTC
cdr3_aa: CASSQDGTTAYEQYF

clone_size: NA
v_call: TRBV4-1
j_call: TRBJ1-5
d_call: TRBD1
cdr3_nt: TGCGCCAGCAGCCAAGGGACAGGGGGCCGGCGAAGCAATCAGCCCCAGCATTTT
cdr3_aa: CASSQGTGGRRSNQPQHF

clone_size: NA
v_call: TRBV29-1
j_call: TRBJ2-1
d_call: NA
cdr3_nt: TGCAGCGGCCCCGGGAGCTCCTACAATGAGCAGTTCTTC
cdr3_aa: CSGPGSSYNEQFF

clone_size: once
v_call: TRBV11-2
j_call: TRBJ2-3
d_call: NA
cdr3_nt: TGTGCCAGCAGCTGGAGCGGGTCCACAGATACGCAGTATTTT
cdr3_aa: CASSWSGSTDTQYF

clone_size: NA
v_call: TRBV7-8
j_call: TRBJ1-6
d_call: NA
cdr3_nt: TGTGCCAGCAGCCTTCTAAATTCACCCCTCCACTTT
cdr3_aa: CASSLLNSPLHF

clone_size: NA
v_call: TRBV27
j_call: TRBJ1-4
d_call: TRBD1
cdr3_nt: TGTGCCAGCAGTCACCAACGGACAGGCTATAATGAAAAACTGTTTTTT
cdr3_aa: CASSHQRTGYNEKLFF

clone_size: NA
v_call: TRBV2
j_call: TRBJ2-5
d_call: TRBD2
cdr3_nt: TGTGCCAGCAGAGCGACTAGCGTCGAAGAGACCCAGTACTTC
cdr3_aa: CASRATSVEETQYF

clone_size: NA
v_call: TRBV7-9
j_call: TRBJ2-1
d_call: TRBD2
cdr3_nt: TGTGCCAGCAGTAGGGGGCTAGCGGGAGTTAATGAGCAGTTCTTC
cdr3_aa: CASSRGLAGVNEQFF

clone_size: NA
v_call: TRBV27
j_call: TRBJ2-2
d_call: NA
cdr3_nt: TGTGCCAGCAGACCCGCTACGAACACCGGGGAGCTGTTTTTT
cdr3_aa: CASRPATNTGELFF

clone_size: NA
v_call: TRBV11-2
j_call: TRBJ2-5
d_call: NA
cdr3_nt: TGTGCCAGCAGCTTGGGGGAGACCCAGTACTTC
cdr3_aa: CASSLGETQYF

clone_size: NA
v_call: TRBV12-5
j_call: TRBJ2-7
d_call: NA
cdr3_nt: TGTGCTAGTGGTTTCGGGACTTTGTACTACGAGCAGTACTTC
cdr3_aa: CASGFGTLYYEQYF

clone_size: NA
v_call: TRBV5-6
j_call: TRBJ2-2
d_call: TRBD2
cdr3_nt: TGTGCCAGCGCCGGGACTAGCTCTCCCGGGGAGCTGTTTTTT
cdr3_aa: CASAGTSSPGELFF

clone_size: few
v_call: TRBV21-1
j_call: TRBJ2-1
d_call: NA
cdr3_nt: TGCAGACTAGCGGGAGACAGGGCGAATGAGCAGTTCTTC
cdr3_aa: CRLAGDRANEQFF

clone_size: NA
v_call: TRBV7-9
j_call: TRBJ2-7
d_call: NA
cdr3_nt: TGTGCCAGCAGCCCCGCTAACGAGCAGTACTTC
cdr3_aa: CASSPANEQYF

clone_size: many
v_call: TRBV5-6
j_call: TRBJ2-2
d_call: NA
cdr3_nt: TGTGCCAGCAGCTTAGGGTGGGCCGGGGAGCTGTTTTTT
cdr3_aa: CASSLGWAGELFF

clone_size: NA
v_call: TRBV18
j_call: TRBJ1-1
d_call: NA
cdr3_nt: TGTGCCAGCCAAACGGGGCAGAACACTGAAGCTTTCTTT
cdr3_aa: CASQTGQNTEAFF

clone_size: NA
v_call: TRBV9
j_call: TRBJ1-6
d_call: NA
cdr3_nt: TGTGCCAGCAGCGTAGCCTCCTATAATTCACCCCTCCACTTT
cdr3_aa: CASSVASYNSPLHF